This entry describes one TCR beta chain. Other autoimmune diseases, uncontrolled infections, pregnancy or lactation ruled patients out of participation. Each diagnosis was determined on the basis of clinical symptoms, serum thyroxine, TRAb, thyroid ultrasound and orbital computed tomography. A volume of 8.5 to 10 ml of fresh peripheral blood supplied the PBMCs. The data were taken from a study of Graves' ophthalmopathy and Graves' hyperthyroidism. The ends were cut back, 1 base at V and 10 bases at J, with 14 bases in the middle. This CDR3 spans 15 amino acids. CDR1 SGHNT and CDR2 YENEEA come from the germline V gene. From RNA, the CDR3 regions of TCR beta chains were amplified and sequenced. First-round RT-PCR employed HTBI primers, with a second-round multiplex PCR after it. Via MiXCR, TCRdb re-called the multiplex PCR reads, giving one row per CDR3 protein. The sample records approximately 700,000 distinct CDR3 sequences, under 50% being singletons.

What was sequenced was peripheral blood. The chain couples TRBV11-3 to TRBJ1-6; a possible D gene is TRBD1 (5 bases). The sequence was obtained from an adult man with Graves' ophthalmopathy. The CDR3 region is CASSLATFRGSPLHF. The CDR3 DNA sequence: TGTGCCAGCAGCTTAGCCACCTTTCGGGGGTCACCCCTCCACTTT.